This T cell receptor beta chain was identified during a study of T cell changes during pregnancy in multiple sclerosis. The method was immunoSEQ multiplex PCR; TCRdb's version includes in-frame clones alone and lacks a portion of them. The repertoire holds some 77,000 clones, around nine tenths seen once, with around 1.8% in the top ten. In germline, CDR1 is KGHSH, CDR2 LQKENI. V lost 0 bases and J 0 bases, leaving 5 bases between the germline ends. The CDR3 has 14 residues. The receptor was derived from a female donor with multiple sclerosis, enrolled in a pregnancy study. The material sequenced was peripheral blood, taken before pregnancy. J is TRBJ1-1 and V is TRBV18; D gene unclear. CDR3 nucleotide sequence: TGTGCCAGCTCACCACCAGGAGTGAACACTGAAGCTTTCTTT. Protein product: CASSPPGVNTEAFF.